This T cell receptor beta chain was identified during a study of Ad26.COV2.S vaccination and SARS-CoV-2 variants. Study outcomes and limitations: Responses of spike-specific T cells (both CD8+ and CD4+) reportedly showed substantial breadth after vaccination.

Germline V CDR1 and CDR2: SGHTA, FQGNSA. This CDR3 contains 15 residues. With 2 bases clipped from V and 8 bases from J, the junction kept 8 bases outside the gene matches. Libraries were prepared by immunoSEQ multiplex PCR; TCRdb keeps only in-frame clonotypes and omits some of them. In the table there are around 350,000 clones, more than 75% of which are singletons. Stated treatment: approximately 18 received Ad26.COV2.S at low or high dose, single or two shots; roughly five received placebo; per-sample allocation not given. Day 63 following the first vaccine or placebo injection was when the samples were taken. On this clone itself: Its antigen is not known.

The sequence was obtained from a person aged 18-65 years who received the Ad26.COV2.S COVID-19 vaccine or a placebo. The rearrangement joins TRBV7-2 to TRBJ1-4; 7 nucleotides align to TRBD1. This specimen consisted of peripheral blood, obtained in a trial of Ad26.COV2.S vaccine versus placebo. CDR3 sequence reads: CASSLSSPGGEKLFF. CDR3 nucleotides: TGTGCCAGCAGCTTATCGAGTCCAGGGGGAGAAAAACTGTTTTTT. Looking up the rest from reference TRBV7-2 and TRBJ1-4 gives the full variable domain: GAGVSQSPSNKVTEKGKDVELRCDPISGHTALYWYRQSLGQGLEFLIYFQGNSAPDKSGLPSDRFSAERTGGSVSTLTIQRTQQEDSAVYLCASSLSSPGGEKLFFGSGTQLSVL.